The 18 T cell receptor beta chains in this list originate from one sample, sequenced in a study of T cell repertoires in cytomegalovirus infection. Using its own MiXCR run on the reads, TCRdb lists one record per CDR3 protein. The table lists a few hundred thousand distinct CDR3 sequences, around 9.5% of them singletons. Sequenced input: PBMCs. The receptors derive from a human donor in good health (CMV status not recorded). Some clones in this sample may be carry-over from other donors' samples.

This clonotype was seen many times. The chain carries TRBV7-2 and TRBJ1-1, with D tentatively TRBD1 (5 bases). CDR1 SGHTA and CDR2 FQGNSA come from the germline V gene. V was clipped by 0 bases and J by 7 bases, with 9 bases between them. The CDR3 runs 13 residues. CDR3 residues: CASSLAGVGEAFF. The CDR3 bases are TGTGCCAGCAGCTTAGCAGGGGTAGGTGAAGCTTTCTTT.

The chain couples TRBV28 to TRBJ2-1; TRBD1 matches at 8 bases. The trim removed 11 bases at V and 7 bases at J, leaving 13 bases unmatched. Looked up from germline, CDR1 is MDHEN and CDR2 is SYDVKM. CDR3 size: 14 residues. CDR3 sequence: CAATPGGNRNEQFF. The CDR3 DNA sequence: TGTGCCGCAACCCCAGGGGGCAATCGGAATGAGCAGTTCTTC.

This clonotype was seen a few times. J is TRBJ2-2 and V is TRBV7-3, with TRBD2 identical over 7 bases. This CDR3 has 15 amino acids. Germline V gene sequence: CDR1 SGHTA, CDR2 FQGTGA. The ends lost 5 bases at V and 5 bases at J; junction bases unmatched: 8. CDR3 sequence reads: CASSHRGDRTGELFF. The CDR3 coding sequence is TGTGCCAGCAGCCACCGGGGGGATCGTACCGGGGAGCTGTTTTTT.

Many counts were recorded for this clonotype. The V call is TRBV7-2, the J call TRBJ2-3, with TRBD2 matching 7 bases. Germline CDR1 is SGHTA and CDR2 is FQGNSA. V lost 4 bases and J lost 2; bases outside the gene matches: 9. The length of the CDR3 is 16 residues. The chain's CDR3 is CASSSPRGGPTDTQYF. In DNA, the CDR3 is TGTGCCAGCAGCTCCCCTCGCGGGGGACCCACAGATACGCAGTATTTT.

This clonotype was seen many times. The chain combines TRBV6-1 with TRBJ1-5, with D perhaps matching TRBD1 (6 bases). The V and J ends lost 3 bases and 3 bases respectively, with 9 bases between them. CDR1 MNHNS and CDR2 SASEGT come from the germline V gene. This CDR3 comprises 14 residues. The CDR3: CASSEQGNNQPQHF. The CDR3 DNA sequence: TGTGCCAGCAGTGAGCAGGGGAACAATCAGCCCCAGCATTTT.

This clonotype was observed many times. The chain couples TRBV7-6 to TRBJ2-2, with 14 nucleotides matching TRBD2. J gave up 7 bases and V 5 bases, and 6 bases lay outside the gene matches. The length of the CDR3 is 16 residues. CDR1 is SGHVS and CDR2 is FNYEAQ in the germline V gene. The CDR3 loop reads CASSPGTSGSGGELFF. Written as DNA, the CDR3 is TGTGCCAGCAGCCCGGGGACTAGCGGGAGTGGCGGGGAGCTGTTTTTT.

This clonotype was seen many times. The rearrangement joins TRBV7-2 to TRBJ2-1, with 13 nucleotides matching TRBD2. The V gene end was trimmed by 1 base and the J gene end by 3 bases; junction bases not matched to a gene: 3. CDR1 is SGHTA and CDR2 is FQGNSA in the germline V gene. The CDR3 spans 17 residues. CDR3 region: CASSLGTSGGLYNEQFF. The CDR3 DNA follows: TGTGCCAGCAGCTTAGGGACTAGCGGGGGCCTCTACAATGAGCAGTTCTTC.

This clonotype came up many times. The genes are TRBV7-9 and TRBJ1-5; 7 bases map to TRBD1. The CDR3 runs 15 residues. CDR1 is SEHNR, CDR2 FQNEAQ, per germline (reference sequence). V trimming: 0 bases; J trimming: 2 bases; junction bases outside the gene matches: 1. CDR3 nucleotide sequence: TGTGCCAGCAGCTTAGCCGGACAGGGCAATCAGCCCCAGCATTTT. Protein sequence: CASSLAGQGNQPQHF.

This clonotype was seen many times. The chain uses TRBV5-5 and TRBJ2-7, with TRBD1 identical over 8 bases. CDR1 is SGHKS, CDR2 YYEKEE, per germline (reference sequence). Unmatched junction bases numbered 5, after V lost 3 bases and J lost 0 bases. The CDR3 length is 15 residues. The CDR3 DNA follows: TGTGCCAGCAGCTCGGCCGGGACAGGCTCCTACGAGCAGTACTTC. Residues: CASSSAGTGSYEQYF.

This clonotype was counted at least ten times. The chain employs TRBV7-6 and TRBJ1-1, with TRBD1 matching 7 bases. Trimming cost V 5 bases and J 4 bases; bases outside gene matches: 10. Germline loops: CDR1 SGHVS, CDR2 FNYEAQ. The CDR3 contains 15 residues. CDR3 protein: CASSAGSQGVTEAFF. The CDR3 coding sequence is TGTGCCAGCAGCGCCGGGAGTCAGGGGGTCACTGAAGCTTTCTTT.

This chain uses TRBV29-1 with TRBJ1-4; maybe TRBD1 (6 bases). Germline CDR1 is SQVTM and CDR2 is ANQGSEA. The CDR3 is made up of 13 amino acids. With 5 bases removed from V and 10 bases from J, the gap between germline ends came to 17 bases. This CDR3 is CSVKEPGGGKLFF. DNA for the CDR3: TGCAGCGTTAAGGAGCCCGGGGGCGGAAAACTGTTTTTT.

This clonotype was counted many times. This sequence joins TRBV20-1 and TRBJ2-3, with D possibly matching TRBD2 (5 bases). This CDR3 spans 11 amino acids. The V and J ends lost 6 bases and 6 bases respectively, with 10 bases between them. Germline V gene data show CDR1 as DFQATT and CDR2 as SNEGSKA (reference sequence). The CDR3 reads CSAKTGDTQYF. For the CDR3, the DNA is TGCAGTGCCAAAACGGGGGATACGCAGTATTTT.

This clonotype turned up a few times. The gene calls are TRBV15 and TRBJ1-1; tentative D call: TRBD1 (6 bases). CDR1 and CDR2 (germline): LNHNV, YYDKDF (reference sequence). The CDR3 contains 14 residues. V was shortened by 3 bases and J by 6 bases, with 14 bases between the two germline ends. In nucleotides, the CDR3 is TGTGCCACCAGCAGGAGGGGGGGCGGGGCTGAAGCTTTCTTT. Protein sequence: CATSRRGGGAEAFF.

V gene TRBV6-2 or TRBV6-3 combines with J gene TRBJ2-7; D not certain. The CDR3 length is 14 residues. V was cut by 0 bases and J by 7 bases, with 13 bases left in between. The V gene's germline CDR1 is MNHEY and CDR2 SVGEGT. The CDR3 DNA reads TGTGCCAGCAGTTACTCGGCGGTCCTTAGGGAGCAGTACTTC. It specifies CASSYSAVLREQYF.

This clonotype was found a few times. J is TRBJ2-1 and V is TRBV24-1; D gene uncertain. V dropped 3 bases and J dropped 10 bases, with 9 bases sitting between them. This CDR3 spans 12 amino acids. Germline-derived CDR1 and CDR2 are KGHDR and SFDVKD. CDR3 sequence: CATSDPPGEQFF. CDR3 coding DNA: TGTGCCACCAGTGATCCACCCGGGGAGCAGTTCTTC.

This clonotype appeared many times. This chain links TRBV29-1 with TRBJ2-1, with D maybe TRBD1 (5 bases). Trimming stripped 5 bases from V and 9 bases from J, with 11 bases between. The CDR3 totals 11 residues. The germline gives CDR1 SQVTM, CDR2 ANQGSEA. This CDR3 is CSVSRGREQFF. Written as DNA, the CDR3 is TGCAGCGTTAGTAGGGGCCGTGAGCAGTTCTTC.

There are many counts of this clonotype. The V call is TRBV11-2, the J call TRBJ2-3; the match to TRBD1 covers 8 bases. The CDR3 runs to 17 residues. Germline lookup yields CDR1 SGHAT and CDR2 FQNNGV. Unmatched junction bases numbered 14, after V lost 0 bases and J lost 9 bases. The CDR3 sequence: CASSLESGQGRWGTQYF. The CDR3 DNA is TGTGCCAGCAGCTTAGAATCCGGACAGGGACGTTGGGGGACGCAGTATTTT.

This clonotype appeared many times. This chain links TRBV7-8 with TRBJ2-1; possible D gene TRBD1, 6 bases. This CDR3 has 13 amino acids. Per the germline V gene, CDR1 is SGHVS and CDR2 is FQNEAQ. Trimming pared 7 bases from V and 6 bases from J, leaving 13 bases between. The CDR3, as DNA: TGTGCCAGCACCCTAAGAGGGGGCAATGAGCAGTTCTTC. Translation gives CASTLRGGNEQFF.